The subject of this entry is one T cell receptor beta chain. The data were taken from a study of blood T cell repertoires in COVID-19. In the authors' methods: Reference gene primers were amplified, and this amplification served to estimate nucleated cell counts. Profiled with immunoSEQ multiplex PCR; TCRdb holds only in-frame clones, not every one. V, J and clone size derive from that table, while D and trimming were established from the DNA sequence. Of 200,000 or so clones listed, 86% are singletons. Participants reported their clinical history, and cohort assignment relied on those reports. Input material: PBMCs or T cells enriched from blood (not recorded which). This sequence was found in a woman aged 40-49 years with acute COVID-19.

The CDR3 nucleotides are TGTGCCATCAGTGATCCCTTGGACAGGGGCACTGAAGCTTTCTTT. As protein: CAISDPLDRGTEAFF. V gene TRBV10-3 combines with J gene TRBJ1-1; 9 bases align to TRBD1. Germline V lookup: CDR1 ENHRY, CDR2 SYGVKD. There are 15 residues in the CDR3. Germline trimming cut 3 bases from V and 4 bases from J; bases unmatched to any gene: 6.